This T cell receptor (beta chain) was found in a study of T cell responses to AZD1222 COVID-19 vaccine. This clone was observed once. Its antigen remains unknown. Data came from immunoSEQ multiplex PCR; TCRdb stores just in-frame clones and leaves some out. The table records about 220,000 clones, under 95% of them present only once. Germline V gene sequence: CDR1 SGHDN, CDR2 FVKESK. CDR3 length equals 18 residues. Germline trimming cut 4 bases from V and 0 bases from J; bases unmatched to any gene: 8. Study-wide results and caveats: At baseline, just five or six AZD1222 recipients tested seropositive. Elevations in Spike-specific TCR breadth and depth followed administration of two AZD1222 doses. The reported proportion of spike-specific TCRs targeting unmutated variant regions was nearly half.

The gene calls are TRBV14 and TRBJ1-6; 8 nucleotides align to TRBD1. The TCR sequence derives from an adult in good health. This specimen was peripheral blood, taken on day 0 of MenACWY control vaccination. CDR3 loop: CASSPTRTGSSYNSPLHF. The CDR3 bases are TGTGCCAGCAGCCCGACTCGGACAGGGAGCTCCTATAATTCACCCCTCCACTTT.